This is a list of T cell receptor beta chains from one sample in a study of shared clonotypes between healthy human individuals. Repertoires were generated with immunoSEQ multiplex PCR, while TCRdb's copy carries only in-frame clones and drops some. The data hold about 2,500,000 clones, with around nine tenths observed a single time. The specimen was naive CD4+ T cells sorted from blood. Receptors originate from a young man in good health. Each CDR3 is given with its conserved first and last residue. Fields, in order: J gene, clone size, CDR3 length, V gene, D gene, CDR3 DNA, CDR3 protein. The D gene is left open where the match is weak. Part of the rows lack a size; the others show once, few, many or a class for expanded clones.

>TRBJ2-4|.|15|TRBV7-2|TRBD2
TGTGCCAGCAGCTTGAGCGGGAGGGGGAGAAACATTCAGTACTTC
CASSLSGRGRNIQYF
>TRBJ1-4|.|16|TRBV9|.
TGTGCCAGCAGCGTAGATGGAGGGGCAATAGGTGAAAAACTGTTTTTT
CASSVDGGAIGEKLFF
>TRBJ1-1|.|12|TRBV18|.
TGTGCCAGCGAAGGGGGGAAGGCTGAAGCTTTCTTT
CASEGGKAEAFF
>TRBJ2-7|.|16|TRBV7-9|.
TGTGCCAGCAGCCAGGATATGTGGCAGACCCGCTACGAGCAGTACTTC
CASSQDMWQTRYEQYF
>TRBJ1-5|.|18|TRBV28|TRBD1
TGTGCCAGCAGTCCCCCGGGCGGACAGGGTAATAGCAATCAGCCCCAGCATTTT
CASSPPGGQGNSNQPQHF
>TRBJ2-2|.|16|TRBV4-1|.
TGCGCCAGCAGCCAATGGGCAGGGCTGAACGCCGGGGAGCTGTTTTTT
CASSQWAGLNAGELFF
>TRBJ1-3|.|14|TRBV13|.
TGTGCCAGCAGCTTTGGCCCCGCTGGAAACACCATATATTTT
CASSFGPAGNTIYF
>TRBJ2-1|.|16|TRBV7-8|.
TGTGCCAGCAGCTTAGTCCATGGGGGGAACTACAATGAGCAGTTCTTC
CASSLVHGGNYNEQFF
>TRBJ1-6|.|18|TRBV5-4|.
TGTGCCAGCAGCTTTCTGGGCCTGCATAGCTCCTATAATTCACCCCTCCACTTT
CASSFLGLHSSYNSPLHF
>TRBJ2-3|.|12|TRBV7-8|TRBD2
TGTGCCAGCTGCTGGGGGACTACAAAGCAGTATTTT
CASCWGTTKQYF
>TRBJ1-2|once|13|TRBV7-9|.
TGTGCCAGCAGCTTAGTGGGGGACTATGGCTACACCTTC
CASSLVGDYGYTF
>TRBJ2-5|.|13|TRBV30|.
TGTGCCTGGACCGGGGCAGGAGATGAGACCCAGTACTTC
CAWTGAGDETQYF
>TRBJ2-7|few|13|TRBV7-9|.
TGTGCCAGCAGCCCCTCTCTTCCCTACGAGCAGTACTTC
CASSPSLPYEQYF
>TRBJ2-2|once|14|TRBV29-1|.
TGCAGCGTTCCCGGACGCCTGAACACCGGGGAGCTGTTTTTT
CSVPGRLNTGELFF
>TRBJ1-6|.|16|TRBV18|TRBD1
TGTGCCAGCTCACCAATAGGGACAGGCTATAATTCACCCCTCCACTTT
CASSPIGTGYNSPLHF